The clone carrying this T cell receptor (beta chain) is medium-sized. In germline, CDR1 is SGHNT, CDR2 YYREEE (reference sequence). Trimming removed 5 bases at V and 1 base at J, with 8 bases between. This CDR3 is 13 amino acids long. Unique molecular identifiers (one per individual cDNA molecule) were attached. TCRdb itself ran the 5' RACE reads through MiXCR, one entry per CDR3 protein. Of some 91,000 distinct CDR3 sequences detected, 13% appear once; the ten largest clones hold around 2.4%. These data come from a study of early T cells in non-severe SARS-CoV-2 infection. V is TRBV5-4 and J is TRBJ2-3; D is undetermined. The receptor comes from an adult who was a healthcare worker with PCR-confirmed SARS-CoV-2 infection or an uninfected control (not recorded which). The specimen sequenced was whole blood. Here the CDR3 reads CASRPIGTDTQYF. The CDR3 DNA is TGTGCCAGCAGACCTATAGGCACAGATACGCAGTATTTT.